What follows is one T cell receptor (beta chain) and its context. No antigen is known for it. This entry belongs to a study of cytomegalovirus exposure and HLA in healthy donors. Whole-study context: T cells numbering about 179 million yielded approximately 100 million unique TCR beta sequences in an earlier analysis. General observations from the study: Rare TCR sequences dominated, though some public TCRs recurred in many donors. The authors later found most CMV-associated TCR beta chains appeared HLA-restricted.

13 Jbeta primers and 60 Vbeta primers were used for the PCR. Clones were read by immunoSEQ multiplex PCR, and TCRdb kept only the in-frame ones, dropping some. The sample holds 150,000 or so clones. The J segment lost 9 bases and the V segment lost 5 bases, leaving 5 bases of the junction unmatched. The germline V gene encodes CDR1 SQVTM and CDR2 ANQGSEA. The CDR3 sequence is 14 residues long. The V gene is TRBV29-1, the J gene TRBJ2-1; 15 bases map to TRBD2. Source material: PBMCs. The clonotype originates from a woman between 40 and 55 years old in good health and CMV-seropositive. Here the CDR3 DNA reads TGCAGCGTTTCGGGACTAGCGGGAGGTGCTGAGCAGTTCTTC. This encodes CSVSGLAGGAEQFF.